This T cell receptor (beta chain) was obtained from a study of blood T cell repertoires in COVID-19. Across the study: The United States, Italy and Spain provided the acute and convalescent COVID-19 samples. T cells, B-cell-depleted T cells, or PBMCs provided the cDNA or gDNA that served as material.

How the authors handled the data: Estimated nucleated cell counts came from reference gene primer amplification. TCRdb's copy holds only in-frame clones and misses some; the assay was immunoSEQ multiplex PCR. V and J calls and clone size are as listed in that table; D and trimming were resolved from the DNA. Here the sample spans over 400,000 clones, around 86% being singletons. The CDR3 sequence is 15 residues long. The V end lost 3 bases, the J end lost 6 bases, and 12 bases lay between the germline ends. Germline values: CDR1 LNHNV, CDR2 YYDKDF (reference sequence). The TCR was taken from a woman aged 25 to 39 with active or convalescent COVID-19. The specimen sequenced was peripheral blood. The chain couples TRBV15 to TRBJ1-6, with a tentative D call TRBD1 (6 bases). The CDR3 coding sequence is TGTGCCACCAGCAGCCCACAGGGTTCTAATTCACCCCTCCACTTT. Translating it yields CATSSPQGSNSPLHF.